These 21 T cell receptor beta chains share one sample of origin, sequenced in a study of control samples from healthy donors and cancer patients. Generated by immunoSEQ multiplex PCR, the TCRdb table keeps only in-frame clones and is missing some. The table records 150,000 to 160,000 clones, about 94% of them present only once. The specimen was blood. These TCRs come from a man aged 35 to 55 in good health.

CDR3 sequence reads: CAWSVSFYGYTF. CDR3 DNA: TGTGCCTGGAGCGTCAGCTTCTATGGCTACACCTTC. The gene calls are TRBV30 and TRBJ1-2, with D uncertain. The CDR3 is 12 residues long. CDR1 GTSNPN and CDR2 SVGIG come from the germline V gene (reference sequence). V shed 3 bases and J shed 4 bases, with 9 bases lying between them.

This chain uses TRBV7-2 with TRBJ2-7, with D uncertain. This CDR3 has 15 residues. The V end lost 1 base, the J end lost 0 bases, and 10 bases lay between the germline ends. CDR1 is SGHTA, CDR2 FQGNSA, per germline. CDR3 sequence (DNA): TGTGCCAGCAGCTTAGAGGCTCAGAGCTCCTACGAGCAGTACTTC. It is translated as CASSLEAQSSYEQYF.

The CDR3 DNA reads as TGTGCCAGCAGCCAAGACCCACCGGGACTAGTGGGCTACAATGAGCAGTTCTTC. As protein: CASSQDPPGLVGYNEQFF. This chain links TRBV4-2 with TRBJ2-1; 8 positions agree with TRBD2. This CDR3 has 18 amino acids. Germline-derived CDR1 and CDR2 are LGHNA and YNFKEQ. With 0 bases clipped from V and 3 bases from J, the junction kept 10 bases outside the gene matches.

The chain employs TRBV29-1 and TRBJ2-2; D remains ambiguous. Between the trimmed V and J ends, which lost 5 bases and 3 bases, there was a span of 7 bases. Per the germline V gene, CDR1 is SQVTM and CDR2 is ANQGSEA. This CDR3 region has 12 residues. The CDR3 is CSVTIHTGELFF. The CDR3, as DNA: TGCAGCGTTACGATACACACCGGGGAGCTGTTTTTT.

The CDR3 nucleotides are TGCGCCAGCAGCCAAGATGTCCCCGGTCTAGCGGGGTACAATGAGCAGTTCTTC. This codes for CASSQDVPGLAGYNEQFF. The chain uses TRBV4-1 and TRBJ2-1; TRBD2 agrees at 9 bases. In germline, CDR1 is MGHRA, CDR2 YSYEKL. V shed 0 bases and J 4 bases; nucleotides not matched to a gene: 10. The CDR3 has 18 residues.

The rearrangement links TRBV11-2 to TRBJ1-3, with TRBD1 as a possible D gene (5 bases). The CDR3 covers 15 residues. CDR1 SGHAT and CDR2 FQNNGV come from the germline V gene. V lost 3 bases and J lost 3, with 12 bases in between. The CDR3 region has the DNA TGTGCCAGCAGCTTCATCCAGGGCGGTGGAAACACCATATATTTT. Its protein product is CASSFIQGGGNTIYF. Based on the CDR3 plus reference TRBV11-2 and TRBJ1-3, the full variable domain is EAGVAQSPRYKIIEKRQSVAFWCNPISGHATLYWYQQILGQGPKLLIQFQNNGVVDDSQLPKDRFSAERLKGVDSTLKIQPAKLEDSAVYLCASSFIQGGGNTIYFGEGSWLTVV.

The chain links TRBV14 to TRBJ1-4, with 8 bases aligning to TRBD1. The CDR3 length is 17 residues. Germline CDR1 reads SGHDN; CDR2 reads FVKESK. Losses at the gene ends were 0 bases for V and 4 bases for J; bases not matched to a gene: 7. CDR3 DNA sequence: TGTGCCAGCAGCCAAGATTCGCCGGGACAGGTTAATGAAAAACTGTTTTTT. Translating gives CASSQDSPGQVNEKLFF.

J is TRBJ1-1 and V is TRBV10-3, with D perhaps TRBD1 (5 bases). Germline CDR1 and CDR2: ENHRY and SYGVKD. The CDR3 sequence is 11 residues long. Trimming cost V 8 bases and J 9 bases, with 13 bases left between them. The CDR3 is CAIAIGDQAFF. The DNA of the CDR3 is TGTGCCATCGCAATTGGGGACCAAGCTTTCTTT.

V is TRBV19 and J is TRBJ2-3; no firm D call. This CDR3 contains 16 residues. Deletions cut 5 bases from V and 1 base from J, with 16 bases between. Germline assignment: CDR1 LNHDA and CDR2 SQIVND (reference sequence). CDR3 loop: CASSAYSSTGTDTQYF. In DNA, the CDR3 is TGTGCCAGTAGTGCCTACTCGAGCACGGGCACAGATACGCAGTATTTT.

CDR3 bases: TGTGCCAGCAGCCGGCAAGCGGCAGTTAACTATGGCTACACCTTC. This translates into CASSRQAAVNYGYTF. This rearrangement joins TRBV5-4 to TRBJ1-2; D not certain. V lost 4 bases, J lost 1 base, and 14 bases lay in between. Germline V lookup: CDR1 SGHNT, CDR2 YYREEE (reference sequence). The CDR3 loop spans 15 amino acids.

The genes are TRBV6-2 or TRBV6-3 and TRBJ2-7; D might be TRBD2 (5 bases). Germline V gene lookup returns CDR1 MNHEY and CDR2 SVGEGT. Trimming took 5 bases from V and 0 from J, leaving 11 bases between them. There are 14 residues in the CDR3. CDR3 in amino acids: CASSNLGSSYEQYF. Written as DNA, the CDR3 is TGTGCCAGCAGTAATTTAGGGAGCTCCTACGAGCAGTACTTC.

V is TRBV3-1 (or the pseudogene TRBV3-2) and J is TRBJ1-2; D is unresolved. V was cut by 2 bases and J by 2 bases, with 9 bases left in between. The CDR3 totals 14 residues. Germline V gives CDR1 LGHDT, CDR2 YNNKEL (reference sequence). In nucleotides, the CDR3 is TGTGCCAGCAGCCAAAGGTCGGGGAACTATGGCTACACCTTC. Translation gives CASSQRSGNYGYTF.

This sequence joins TRBV27 and TRBJ1-5; TRBD1 is a possible D gene (6 bases). Trimming removed 4 bases at V and 9 bases at J, with 16 bases between. This CDR3 region has 14 residues. Germline CDR1 MNHEY, CDR2 SMNVEV (reference sequence). Written as DNA, the CDR3 is TGTGCCAGCAGTTCTGCACAGGGAATCCGGCCCCAGCATTTT. The encoded protein is CASSSAQGIRPQHF.

This chain uses TRBV18 with TRBJ1-5; a weak D match, TRBD1 (6 bases). CDR3 length equals 14 residues. V was trimmed by 2 bases and J by 2 bases, leaving 7 bases between them. The germline V gene has CDR1 KGHSH and CDR2 LQKENI. This CDR3 reads CASSPSGGNQPQHF. As DNA, the CDR3 is TGTGCCAGCTCACCATCAGGGGGCAATCAGCCCCAGCATTTT. Full variable domain (rest looked up from reference TRBV18 and TRBJ1-5): NAGVMQNPRHLVRRRGQEARLRCSPMKGHSHVYWYRQLPEEGLKFMVYLQKENIIDESGMPKERFSAEFPKEGPSILRIQQVVRGDSAAYFCASSPSGGNQPQHFGDGTRLSIL.

This rearrangement joins TRBV9 to TRBJ1-2, with D possibly TRBD1 on 5 matching bases. Trimming took 3 bases from V and 1 from J, leaving 13 bases between them. Germline CDR1 reads SGDLS; CDR2 reads YYNGEE. The CDR3 extends over 15 amino acids. The CDR3 DNA reads as TGTGCCAGCAGCGCGACAGCGGTTAGTAACTATGGCTACACCTTC. Its protein is CASSATAVSNYGYTF.

The rearrangement links TRBV5-1 to TRBJ2-7, with 7 bases fitting TRBD1. This CDR3 has 15 amino acids. V shed 4 bases and J 0 bases; nucleotides not matched to a gene: 7. Germline values: CDR1 SGHRS, CDR2 YFSETQ. The CDR3 nucleotides read TGCGCCAGCAGCGTAGGACAGGTGACCTCCTACGAGCAGTACTTC. Its protein is CASSVGQVTSYEQYF.

The CDR3 nucleotides read TGTGCCAGCAGTTTATGGGGGGGCTCTGAAGCTTTCTTT. Residues: CASSLWGGSEAFF. V and J are TRBV28 and TRBJ1-1, with D maybe TRBD1 (6 bases). Trimming took off 0 bases at V and 6 bases at J, with 8 bases between the two ends. The CDR3 extends over 13 amino acids. CDR1 and CDR2 from the germline V gene are MDHEN and SYDVKM.

The V and J genes are TRBV27 and TRBJ2-1, with D unclear. The CDR3 runs to 11 residues. Deletions cut 5 bases from V and 5 bases from J, with 4 bases between. The V gene's germline CDR1 is MNHEY and CDR2 SMNVEV (reference sequence). CDR3 sequence (DNA): TGTGCCAGCAGTCAGGACAATGAGCAGTTCTTC. Protein: CASSQDNEQFF.

This CDR3 is CSALYTSSGNTIYF. The DNA for the CDR3 is TGCAGCGCTCTATACACGAGCTCTGGAAACACCATATATTTT. V is TRBV29-1 and J is TRBJ1-3; D ambiguous. From germline, CDR1 is SQVTM and CDR2 ANQGSEA. V shed 7 bases and J shed 0 bases, with 13 bases lying between them. CDR3 length equals 14 residues.

This clone was detected once. V and J are TRBV7-8 and TRBJ2-7; D is possibly TRBD1 or TRBD2 (6 bases each). This CDR3 is 16 amino acids long. V was shortened by 1 base and J by 2 bases, with 15 bases between the two germline ends. Per germline, CDR1 SGHVS and CDR2 FQNEAQ. For the CDR3, the DNA is TGTGCCAGCAGCTTAGGCGGGGCAGGGGCGACCTACGAGCAGTACTTC. Residues: CASSLGGAGATYEQYF.

The rearrangement joins TRBV6-6 to TRBJ2-1; TRBD2 aligns across 10 bases. The germline gives CDR1 MNHNY, CDR2 SVGAGI (reference sequence). There are 16 residues in the CDR3. V shed 2 bases and J 3 bases; nucleotides not matched to a gene: 4. CDR3 amino acids: CASSYTSGEIYNEQFF. CDR3 sequence (DNA): TGTGCCAGCAGTTACACTAGCGGGGAGATCTACAATGAGCAGTTCTTC.